Below are 27 T cell receptor beta chains sequenced from a single sample in a study of vaccination and CD4 T cells after COVID-19. This sample's time point: late sampling 161 to 241 days after vaccination in three convalescent patients. Treatment reported: roughly 11-day PBMC culture with coronavirus spike peptide pools or control peptides (ViraFEST assay). Their cognate antigens are unknown. With the Oncomine TCR Beta short-read assay, DNA from cultured CD4+ T cells was sequenced. Each CDR3 protein is one row after TCRdb ran MiXCR on the PCR reads. The profile shows about 21,000 distinct CDR3 sequences, 42% of them singletons. The sequenced sample was CD4+ T cells from blood, cultured in vitro, obtained about 7 months after SARS-CoV-2 vaccination. These receptors were collected from a human donor who had recovered from COVID-19.

The table lists this clonotype with a few counts. The J gene is TRBJ2-5, the V gene TRBV6-5; D ambiguous. Germline V lookup: CDR1 MNHEY, CDR2 SVGAGI. V dropped 4 bases and J dropped 1 base, with 19 bases sitting between them. This CDR3 has 17 amino acids. CDR3 DNA sequence: TGTGCCAGCAGTTTCCGGACCCAAGGCTACCGCCAAGAGACCCAGTACTTC. Translating gives CASSFRTQGYRQETQYF.

This clonotype was detected a few times. This chain connects TRBV20-1 to TRBJ2-5; TRBD2 matches at 7 bases. The V gene's germline CDR1 is DFQATT and CDR2 SNEGSKA (reference sequence). V gave up 3 bases and J gave up 2 bases; unmatched junction bases: 6. The CDR3 runs 14 residues. For the CDR3, the DNA is TGCAGTGCTAGGGCGGGAGTGTTACAAGAGACCCAGTACTTC. It codes for CSARAGVLQETQYF.

This rearrangement joins TRBV12-3 or TRBV12-4 to TRBJ1-5, with D tentatively TRBD1 (5 bases). The CDR3 extends over 15 amino acids. Trimming removed 6 bases from V and 2 bases from J, with 14 bases in between. Here the CDR3 DNA reads TGTGCCAGCAGACCCCAGGGAGGGGGCAATCAGCCCCAGCATTTT. Translation: CASRPQGGGNQPQHF.

The chain combines TRBV15 with TRBJ2-2; D uncertain. The CDR3 runs 16 residues. The V and J ends lost 0 bases and 3 bases respectively, with 11 bases between them. The V gene's germline CDR1 is LNHNV and CDR2 YYDKDF (reference sequence). CDR3 protein: CATSRDHFSYTGELFF. CDR3 nucleotide sequence: TGTGCCACCAGCAGAGATCACTTCAGCTACACCGGGGAGCTGTTTTTT.

V is TRBV19 and J is TRBJ1-6; perhaps TRBD1 as D (6 bases). The CDR3 extends over 15 amino acids. The germline V gene has CDR1 LNHDA and CDR2 SQIVND (reference sequence). The germline V and J ends were trimmed by 3 bases and 7 bases, with 13 bases remaining between them. CDR3 DNA sequence: TGTGCCAGTAGTATCCACACAGGGCAAAATTCACCCCTCCACTTT. Translation: CASSIHTGQNSPLHF.

The chain combines TRBV28 with TRBJ2-1, with D perhaps matching TRBD1 (6 bases). The germline gives CDR1 MDHEN, CDR2 SYDVKM. The CDR3 totals 13 residues. V dropped 6 bases and J dropped 1 base, with 7 bases sitting between them. The CDR3 bases are TGTGCCAGCAGGCAGGGGTCCTACAATGAGCAGTTCTTC. Translated, it gives CASRQGSYNEQFF.

This clonotype appeared a few times. The rearrangement links TRBV6-1 to TRBJ2-3, with unresolved D. The CDR3 is 11 amino acids. V lost 5 bases and J lost 3, with 3 bases in between. The germline gives CDR1 MNHNS, CDR2 SASEGT. CDR3 loop: CASSQTDTQYF. CDR3 DNA sequence: TGTGCCAGCAGTCAGACAGATACGCAGTATTTT.

V is TRBV20-1 and J is TRBJ2-2, with 7 bases fitting TRBD2. Germline-derived CDR1 and CDR2 are DFQATT and SNEGSKA (reference sequence). The CDR3 has 16 amino acids. Trimming removed 4 bases from V and 2 bases from J; junction bases left unmatched: 10. In nucleotides, the CDR3 is TGCAGTGCTACCGGACTAGTCCGAGCCAACACCGGGGAGCTGTTTTTT. It codes for CSATGLVRANTGELFF.

The rearrangement uses TRBV6-5 and TRBJ1-1, with a weak D call TRBD1 (5 bases). The CDR3 loop spans 14 amino acids. V was pared by 0 bases and J by 5 bases, with 10 bases between. Germline V gene lookup returns CDR1 MNHEY and CDR2 SVGAGI. CDR3 in amino acids: CASSYSAGGTEAFF. CDR3 DNA: TGTGCCAGCAGTTACTCGGCGGGGGGAACTGAAGCTTTCTTT.

The chain recombines TRBV25-1 with TRBJ2-7, with D tentatively TRBD1 or TRBD2 (5 bases each). CDR3 length: 15 residues. Trimming pared 3 bases from V and 4 bases from J, leaving 16 bases between. In germline, CDR1 is MGHDK, CDR2 SYGVNS. CDR3 bases: TGTGCCAGCAGTGATCAGGGAGACAAACCGTACGAGCAGTACTTC. As protein: CASSDQGDKPYEQYF.

This chain uses TRBV19 with TRBJ1-1, with 10 nucleotides matching TRBD1. Per germline, CDR1 LNHDA and CDR2 SQIVND (reference sequence). V lost 3 bases to trimming and J lost 4 bases; unmatched junction nucleotides: 11. The CDR3 is 17 residues long. CDR3 protein: CASSIGRRGQGVTEAFF. CDR3 nucleotides: TGTGCCAGTAGTATTGGGAGGCGCGGACAGGGGGTCACTGAAGCTTTCTTT. Using reference TRBV19 and TRBJ1-1 for the parts outside the CDR3, the full variable domain is DGGITQSPKYLFRKEGQNVTLSCEQNLNHDAMYWYRQDPGQGLRLIYYSQIVNDFQKGDIAEGYSVSREKKESFPLTVTSAQKNPTAFYLCASSIGRRGQGVTEAFFGQGTRLTVV.

This chain joins TRBV6-5 and TRBJ2-7; tentatively, D is TRBD1 (6 bases). V lost 2 bases and J lost 1, with 12 bases in between. Germline values: CDR1 MNHEY, CDR2 SVGAGI. The length of the CDR3 is 15 residues. The CDR3 DNA is TGTGCCAGCAGTTACGATGGCAGGGGTTCCTACGAGCAGTACTTC. Its translation: CASSYDGRGSYEQYF.

The V call is TRBV20-1, the J call TRBJ1-2, with unresolved D. Trimming took 3 bases from V and 2 from J, leaving 7 bases between them. This CDR3 has 12 amino acids. The V gene's germline CDR1 is DFQATT and CDR2 SNEGSKA (reference sequence). CDR3 protein: CSASVANYGYTF. For the CDR3, the DNA is TGCAGTGCTAGCGTAGCGAACTATGGCTACACCTTC.

The chain has TRBV6-4 and TRBJ2-7; D may be TRBD2 (6 bases). The assigned J gene may be wrong: the sequence end matches TRBJ2-1 better. The CDR3 is 14 residues long. Germline CDR1 is MRHNA and CDR2 is SNTAGT. The CDR3: CASSDQPGVDEQFF. The CDR3 region has the DNA TGTGCCAGCAGTGACCAGCCGGGAGTGGATGAGCAGTTCTTC.

The chain combines TRBV18 with TRBJ1-5; the match to TRBD1 covers 7 bases. V was clipped by 3 bases and J by 5 bases; unmatched bases: 7. Germline assignment: CDR1 KGHSH and CDR2 LQKENI. The CDR3 has 15 residues. The CDR3 protein is CASSPATGRDQPQHF. CDR3 in DNA: TGTGCCAGCTCACCCGCGACAGGGAGGGATCAGCCCCAGCATTTT.

The rearrangement links TRBV6-5 to TRBJ2-1, with 10 bases lining up with TRBD2. Germline loops: CDR1 MNHEY, CDR2 SVGAGI. V gave up 4 bases and J gave up 1 base; unmatched junction bases: 4. CDR3 length equals 16 residues. The CDR3 coding sequence is TGTGCCAGCAGTTCTCGGACTAGCGGTTCCTACAATGAGCAGTTCTTC. Translation: CASSSRTSGSYNEQFF.

The rearrangement uses TRBV7-9 and TRBJ2-5; 10 nucleotides agree with TRBD2. The CDR3 covers 17 residues. J was trimmed by 2 bases and V by 2 bases; bases with no gene match: 8. Germline-derived CDR1 and CDR2 are SEHNR and FQNEAQ (reference sequence). In DNA, the CDR3 is TGTGCCAGCAGCTTATTGGCTAGCGGGAGACTTCAAGAGACCCAGTACTTC. This sequence encodes CASSLLASGRLQETQYF.

Only a few counts were recorded for this clonotype. V usage is TRBV6-1 and J usage is TRBJ1-6; 9 positions match TRBD1. Germline CDR1 and CDR2: MNHNS and SASEGT. V was clipped by 5 bases and J by 8 bases; unmatched bases: 4. The CDR3 has 14 residues. CDR3 in amino acids: CASSNRGRDSPLHF. Here the CDR3 DNA reads TGTGCCAGCAGTAACAGGGGGCGCGATTCACCCCTCCACTTT.

This clonotype qualifies as large. This chain joins TRBV20-1 and TRBJ2-1; 8 bases are a match to TRBD1. Trimming cost V 3 bases and J 6 bases; bases outside gene matches: 10. The length of the CDR3 is 15 residues. Germline V gives CDR1 DFQATT, CDR2 SNEGSKA (reference sequence). Here the CDR3 DNA reads TGCAGTGCTAGGATGACAGGGGATGTTGGCAATGAGCAGTTCTTC. Protein product: CSARMTGDVGNEQFF.

The chain uses TRBV20-1 and TRBJ1-5; D ambiguous. Trimming removed 7 bases from V and 0 bases from J, with 10 bases in between. The CDR3 contains 13 residues. Germline V CDR1 and CDR2: DFQATT, SNEGSKA (reference sequence). The CDR3 coding sequence is TGCAGTGTTGTAGCAGATAGCAATCAGCCCCAGCATTTT. This sequence encodes CSVVADSNQPQHF.

This clonotype has only a few counts. The chain combines TRBV24-1 with TRBJ2-1, with D possibly matching TRBD1 (5 bases). CDR1 KGHDR and CDR2 SFDVKD come from the germline V gene. V was shortened by 5 bases and J by 4 bases, with 5 bases between the two germline ends. This CDR3 region has 12 residues. The CDR3 DNA sequence: TGTGCCACCAGTGCAGGGTACAATGAGCAGTTCTTC. It codes for CATSAGYNEQFF.

Written as DNA, the CDR3 is TGCAGTGCTAGAGGGGGACTAGCGGGAGTCAGGGGCTCCTACGAGCAGTACTTC. Protein sequence: CSARGGLAGVRGSYEQYF. J is TRBJ2-7 and V is TRBV20-1; 14 bases are a match to TRBD2. CDR3 length: 18 residues. In germline, CDR1 is DFQATT, CDR2 SNEGSKA (reference sequence). Trimming cost V 1 base and J 0 bases; bases outside gene matches: 8.

A few counts support this clonotype. The chain joins TRBV7-2 to TRBJ1-2; D unresolved. Germline assignment: CDR1 SGHTA and CDR2 FQGNSA. Trimming cost V 5 bases and J 1 base, with 8 bases left between them. The CDR3 runs 13 residues. The CDR3 DNA follows: TGTGCCAGCAGCCCGTATGGTAACTATGGCTACACCTTC. It codes for CASSPYGNYGYTF. The whole variable domain, filled in from reference TRBV7-2 and TRBJ1-2, reads GAGVSQSPSNKVTEKGKDVELRCDPISGHTALYWYRQSLGQGLEFLIYFQGNSAPDKSGLPSDRFSAERTGGSVSTLTIQRTQQEDSAVYLCASSPYGNYGYTFGSGTRLTVV.

Worth noting for this clonotype: A much bigger clone sits one base away, suggesting this may be a read error. The V gene is TRBV20-1, the J gene TRBJ2-1; TRBD2 aligns across 10 bases. The V and J ends lost 3 bases and 9 bases, in that order; junction bases with no gene match: 5. CDR3 length equals 13 residues. The germline V gene encodes CDR1 DFQATT and CDR2 SNEGSKA (reference sequence). CDR3 sequence: CSASLLAGVEQFF. In nucleotides, the CDR3 is TGCAGTGCTAGCTTGCTAGCGGGAGTTGAGCAGTTCTTC.

This clonotype was observed a handful of times. The V call is TRBV20-1, the J call TRBJ2-3, with TRBD2 matching over 14 bases. Losses at the gene ends were 6 bases for V and 2 bases for J; bases not matched to a gene: 4. The CDR3 is 15 residues long. Germline CDR1 is DFQATT and CDR2 is SNEGSKA (reference sequence). CDR3 region: CSAETSGRDTDTQYF. As DNA, the CDR3 is TGCAGTGCCGAGACTAGCGGGAGGGACACAGATACGCAGTATTTT.

V usage is TRBV28 and J usage is TRBJ2-3; the D gene could be TRBD1 or TRBD2 (5 bases each). Germline CDR1 is MDHEN and CDR2 is SYDVKM. Trimming took off 5 bases at V and 1 base at J, with 13 bases between the two ends. This CDR3 spans 15 amino acids. CDR3 nucleotides: TGTGCCAGCAGTGGGACGCCTAAAGGCACAGATACGCAGTATTTT. Protein product: CASSGTPKGTDTQYF.

This clonotype was recorded a few times. The rearrangement links TRBV27 to TRBJ2-3; TRBD1 is a possible D gene (5 bases). This CDR3 region has 15 residues. Germline V gene sequence: CDR1 MNHEY, CDR2 SMNVEV (reference sequence). With 1 base removed from V and 6 bases from J, the gap between germline ends came to 14 bases. Here the CDR3 DNA reads TGTGCCAGCAGTTTATTTGGCCTACAGGCTGATACGCAGTATTTT. Encoded protein: CASSLFGLQADTQYF.